This TCR beta chain derives from a study of regulatory T cells in long-lasting Graves disease. Indicated time point: newly diagnosed GD, antithyroid drugs for less than 3 months. Following extraction of RNA from PBMCs, that RNA was used to make the TCR library. The CDR3 runs to 15 residues. Germline V gene data show CDR1 as ENHRY and CDR2 as SYGVKD. Trimming shortened V by 2 bases and J by 4 bases, and 12 bases separated the two germline ends. Investigators prepared the TCR beta libraries by applying iRepertoire HTBI primers and Arm-PCR of CDR3 regions. In the original workflow: Samples jointly harbored 62 TRBV and about 15 TRBJ segments. TCRdb used MiXCR to reprocess the multiplex PCR reads, holding one entry per CDR3 protein. The V and J calls follow TCRdb's processing rather than the paper's. Here the sample spans 350,000 to 500,000 distinct CDR3 sequences, approximately 16% being singletons. Another study also made use of these data, one on T cells in Graves' hyperthyroidism and ophthalmopathy.

Sequenced here: peripheral blood mononuclear cells (PBMCs), sampled at new diagnosis, from a patient treated with antithyroid drugs. This clonotype was sampled from a woman in her 30s with Graves disease. J is TRBJ1-5 and V is TRBV10-3; D remains ambiguous. The CDR3 DNA sequence: TGTGCCATCAGTGAGGCGGGGATCGGTAATCAGCCCCAGCATTTT. This encodes CAISEAGIGNQPQHF.